This T cell receptor beta chain was found in a study of blood T cell repertoires in COVID-19 (dated by TCRdb to 2020 to 2021). Background on the whole study: Samples from collaborators originated in the United States, Italy and Spain and spanned both the acute and convalescent phases of COVID-19. Subjects who had been exposed to COVID-19, were actively infected with it, or had recovered from it provided the deeply sampled blood TCRbeta repertoires that made up the dataset. The prospective study material was composed of cDNA or gDNA derived from T cells, B-cell-depleted T cells, or PBMCs. Where available, HLA class I and class II types were taken from metadata supplied by the sample provider and were not determined by assay-based typing. Samples came from the ongoing ImmuneRACE study (first 160 participants) plus 1,254 subjects from 6 global collaborators. Nearly every sample came with metadata listing a de-identified subject ID, COVID-19 status, age in years and sex. The repertoires were released in a freely available public database meant as a resource for research on the immune response to SARS-CoV-2. General study outcomes and caveats: The quantity of clinical and demographic metadata differed by source and by participant and was supplied without curation.

Whole blood was collected in K2EDTA tubes by collaborating institutions according to the institutions' own protocols. Collaborator samples were shipped for TCRbeta analysis as frozen whole blood, isolated PBMCs, or DNA extracted from either sample type. A word on this clone: What this receptor recognizes is not known. No qualities accompany the bases; no much larger clone lies one base away.

The immunoSEQ Assay, a bias-controlled multiplex PCR, was used to amplify TCRbeta CDR3 regions from genomic DNA. On the authors' methods: The number of nucleated cells in each sample was estimated from the amplification of reference gene primers within the assay. Sequence reads were collapsed and filtered to measure the absolute abundance of every unique TCRbeta CDR3 rearrangement. For each sample, productive Simpson clonality was calculated by taking the square root of Simpson's diversity index across productive rearrangements. The table was pulled from immuneACCESS by TCRdb, which kept in-frame rearrangements only. Such tables lose some clones; where checked, under half of the loss comes from unresolved V genes, and the rest has no known cause. V and J calls plus clone size are reproduced from that table; the DNA served to infer D and trimming. The sample data list roughly 80,000 clones, and 65% to 85% of these were observed just once. Around 5.8% of the sample belongs to the ten largest clones.

Sequenced material: peripheral blood. This receptor was obtained from a man in his sixties with active or convalescent COVID-19.

The CDR3 sequence is CASSSGTGGFYEQYF. The DNA reads as follows: TGTGCCAGCAGCTCGGGGACAGGGGGCTTCTACGAGCAGTACTTC. The chain uses TRBV6-6 and TRBJ2-7, with 12 bases aligning to TRBD1. For CDR1 and CDR2, the germline V gene (reference sequence) lists MNHNY and SVGAGI. The CDR3 has 15 amino acids, counting the end cysteine and phenylalanine. The retained sequence is limited to the CDR3, 45 bases, with the frame set at the first base. Trimming leaves V shorter by 6 bases and J shorter by 3 bases, with the junction holding 6 bases beyond the gene matches.